This entry concerns a single T cell receptor beta chain. Antigen specificity is unknown. This sample was taken from a study of T cell responses to AZD1222 COVID-19 vaccine. Overall study findings and caveats: Breadth and depth of Spike-specific TCRs rose after two AZD1222 doses. It should be noted that donors were predominantly white British and more often female, and clonal diversity was possibly underestimated.

The CDR3 is 16 residues long. Germline V gene data show CDR1 as MNHEY and CDR2 as SMNVEV (reference sequence). Trimming removed 2 bases from V and 1 base from J; junction bases left unmatched: 4. Some clones are missing from TCRdb's copy, which holds only in-frame ones; the method was immunoSEQ multiplex PCR. The data hold 90,000 to 140,000 clones, with roughly 90% observed a single time. J is TRBJ2-1 and V is TRBV27; 8 nucleotides agree with TRBD2. Sequenced material: peripheral blood, taken on day 0 of AZD1222 vaccination. This clonotype was obtained from an adult in good health. Here the CDR3 reads CASSLPTSESYNEQFF. The CDR3, as DNA: TGTGCCAGCAGTTTACCGACTAGCGAGTCCTACAATGAGCAGTTCTTC.